The 17 T cell receptor beta chains given below trace back to one sample, sequenced in a study of T cell responses to AZD1222 COVID-19 vaccine. Sequenced by immunoSEQ multiplex PCR; TCRdb stores in-frame clones only, minus some. Among roughly 140,000 clones listed, about nine tenths were seen once. The material sequenced was peripheral blood, taken on day 0 of AZD1222 vaccination. These receptors all come from an adult in good health.

The chain joins TRBV6-5 to TRBJ2-5; 9 bases are shared with TRBD2. The J segment lost 3 bases and the V segment lost 2 bases, leaving 7 bases of the junction unmatched. The CDR3 has 16 residues. CDR1 and CDR2 (germline): MNHEY, SVGAGI. The CDR3 nucleotides are TGTGCCAGCAGTTACCTTGAAGGGACTAGCAAAGAGACCCAGTACTTC. Its translation: CASSYLEGTSKETQYF.

This chain connects TRBV7-8 to TRBJ2-3, with D uncertain. Trimming left V 5 bases short and J 7 bases short, with 7 bases between. Germline CDR1 SGHVS, CDR2 FQNEAQ. The CDR3 is 11 residues long. CDR3 region: CASSPLNTQYF. The DNA for the CDR3 is TGTGCCAGCAGCCCTCTAAATACGCAGTATTTT.

Only one count was recorded for this clone. The V and J genes are TRBV6-5 and TRBJ2-2; a weak D match, TRBD2 (6 bases). The ends were cut back, 0 bases at V and 4 bases at J, with 9 bases in the middle. Germline loops: CDR1 MNHEY, CDR2 SVGAGI. The CDR3 runs 15 residues. The CDR3 loop reads CASSYSATSTGELFF. DNA of the CDR3: TGTGCCAGCAGTTACTCAGCGACTAGCACCGGGGAGCTGTTTTTT.

The chain recombines TRBV29-1 with TRBJ1-1, with unresolved D. V was pared by 5 bases and J by 0 bases, with 10 bases between. The CDR3 has 13 amino acids. Germline V gives CDR1 SQVTM, CDR2 ANQGSEA. For the CDR3, the DNA is TGCAGCGTTTGGTACAGACTGAACACTGAAGCTTTCTTT. It is translated as CSVWYRLNTEAFF.

The chain joins TRBV28 to TRBJ1-4; TRBD1 matches at 7 bases. Germline CDR1 MDHEN, CDR2 SYDVKM. V dropped 7 bases and J dropped 7; count of bases not matched to a gene: 9. This CDR3 contains 14 residues. CDR3 nucleotide sequence: TGTGCCAGCACATTACAGGGGAGAAGTGAAAAACTGTTTTTT. Translating it yields CASTLQGRSEKLFF.

The chain recombines TRBV7-9 with TRBJ2-3; D unresolved. The germline V gene encodes CDR1 SEHNR and CDR2 FQNEAQ (reference sequence). The CDR3 runs 15 residues. Trimming stripped 1 base from V and 1 base from J, with 9 bases between. This CDR3 is CASSLVGRGTDTQYF. The CDR3 coding sequence is TGTGCCAGCAGCTTAGTAGGCCGAGGCACAGATACGCAGTATTTT.

This clone was detected only once. V gene TRBV19 combines with J gene TRBJ2-1; 8 nucleotides match TRBD1. Per germline, CDR1 LNHDA and CDR2 SQIVND (reference sequence). Losses at the gene ends were 2 bases for V and 8 bases for J; bases not matched to a gene: 5. CDR3 length equals 14 residues. CDR3 loop: CASSIQGAGDEQFF. The DNA for the CDR3 is TGTGCCAGTAGTATACAGGGGGCAGGCGATGAGCAGTTCTTC.

This clone was counted once. The chain employs TRBV7-8 and TRBJ1-3, with 7 bases matching TRBD1. After removal of 5 bases from V and 7 bases from J, the junction contained 11 bases not matched to a gene. This CDR3 comprises 15 residues. Germline lookup yields CDR1 SGHVS and CDR2 FQNEAQ. The CDR3 bases are TGTGCCAGCAGCACTCGGCAGGGGGGTATGAACACCATATATTTT. This encodes CASSTRQGGMNTIYF.

The V call is TRBV11-3, the J call TRBJ2-1; 9 bases fit TRBD1. This CDR3 contains 15 residues. Germline trimming cut 6 bases from V and 3 bases from J; bases unmatched to any gene: 6. Germline CDR1 SGHNT, CDR2 YENEEA. CDR3 bases: TGTGCCAGCAGGGATGGGACAGGGTTCTACAATGAGCAGTTCTTC. It is translated as CASRDGTGFYNEQFF.

In this sample, this clone turned up once. This chain joins TRBV2 and TRBJ1-1; TRBD1 matches 8 bases. Germline V gene sequence: CDR1 SNHLY, CDR2 FYNNEI. V gave up 3 bases and J gave up 8 bases; unmatched junction bases: 8. The CDR3 sequence is 14 residues long. In DNA form, the CDR3 reads TGTGCCAGCAGTGACGCGGGGACAGGAGGAGAAGCTTTCTTT. Translating it yields CASSDAGTGGEAFF. Full variable domain (remainder filled in from reference TRBV2 and TRBJ1-1): EPEVTQTPSHQVTQMGQEVILRCVPISNHLYFYWYRQILGQKVEFLVSFYNNEISEKSEIFDDQFSVERPDGSNFTLKIRSTKLEDSAMYFCASSDAGTGGEAFFGQGTRLTVV.

The chain is built from TRBV6-5 and TRBJ2-3; D call uncertain. V lost 6 bases, J lost 2 bases, and 3 bases lay in between. This CDR3 contains 11 residues. Germline V CDR1 and CDR2: MNHEY, SVGAGI. The CDR3 DNA follows: TGTGCCAGCAGCGACACAGATACGCAGTATTTT. Translated, it gives CASSDTDTQYF.

The rearrangement joins TRBV24-1 to TRBJ2-1; D possibly corresponds to TRBD2 (5 bases). CDR3 size: 14 residues. Germline V gives CDR1 KGHDR, CDR2 SFDVKD. Trimming pared 5 bases from V and 7 bases from J, leaving 14 bases between. CDR3 bases: TGTGCCACCAGTGCGGAAGGAGGCGGAAATGAGCAGTTCTTC. It codes for CATSAEGGGNEQFF.

The rearrangement joins TRBV28 to TRBJ2-3; D is unclear. The ends were cut back, 8 bases at V and 6 bases at J, with 21 bases in the middle. There are 15 residues in the CDR3. Germline V gene data show CDR1 as MDHEN and CDR2 as SYDVKM. Here the CDR3 DNA reads TGTGCCAGCCAATCCACCCAACGGTCCTACGATACGCAGTATTTT. Its protein product is CASQSTQRSYDTQYF.

The chain couples TRBV7-6 to TRBJ2-7; D may be TRBD1 (5 bases). Per the germline V gene, CDR1 is SGHVS and CDR2 is FNYEAQ. The CDR3 has 12 residues. V was clipped by 3 bases and J by 3 bases, with 6 bases between them. The CDR3 protein is CASSFTGYEQYF. CDR3 bases: TGTGCCAGCAGCTTTACAGGCTACGAGCAGTACTTC.

The chain combines TRBV7-6 with TRBJ2-1; 7 nucleotides agree with TRBD2. V trimming: 1 base; J trimming: 3 bases; junction bases outside the gene matches: 9. This CDR3 is 17 amino acids long. Germline V lookup: CDR1 SGHVS, CDR2 FNYEAQ. The CDR3 protein is CASSLGVAGVGYNEQFF. The CDR3 DNA follows: TGTGCCAGCAGCTTAGGAGTTGCGGGAGTGGGCTACAATGAGCAGTTCTTC.

The rearrangement uses TRBV13 and TRBJ2-4; 11 nucleotides line up with TRBD1. J gave up 7 bases and V 5 bases, and 10 bases lay outside the gene matches. The germline V gene encodes CDR1 PRHDT and CDR2 FYEKMQ (reference sequence). This CDR3 is 16 amino acids long. CDR3: CASSPRTGGAQNIQYF. CDR3 sequence (DNA): TGTGCCAGCAGCCCAAGGACAGGGGGCGCTCAGAACATTCAGTACTTC.

The chain has TRBV19 and TRBJ1-1; TRBD1 matches at 8 bases. Germline CDR1 is LNHDA and CDR2 is SQIVND (reference sequence). J was trimmed by 2 bases and V by 6 bases; bases with no gene match: 8. The CDR3 is made up of 15 amino acids. Here the CDR3 reads CASRISGTGNTEAFF. CDR3 DNA sequence: TGTGCCAGTAGGATCTCCGGGACAGGAAACACTGAAGCTTTCTTT.